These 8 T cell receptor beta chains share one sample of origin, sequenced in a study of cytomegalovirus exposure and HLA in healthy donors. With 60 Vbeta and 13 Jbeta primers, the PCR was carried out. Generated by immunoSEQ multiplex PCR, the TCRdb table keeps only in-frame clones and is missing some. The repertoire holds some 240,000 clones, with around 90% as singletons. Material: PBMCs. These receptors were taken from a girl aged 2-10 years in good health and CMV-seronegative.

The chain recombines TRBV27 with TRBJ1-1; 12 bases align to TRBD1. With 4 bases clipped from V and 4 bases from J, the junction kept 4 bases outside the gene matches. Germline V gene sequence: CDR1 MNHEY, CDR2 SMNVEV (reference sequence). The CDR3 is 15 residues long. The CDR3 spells CASSWDRGRGTEAFF. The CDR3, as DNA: TGTGCCAGCAGTTGGGACAGGGGGCGAGGCACTGAAGCTTTCTTT.

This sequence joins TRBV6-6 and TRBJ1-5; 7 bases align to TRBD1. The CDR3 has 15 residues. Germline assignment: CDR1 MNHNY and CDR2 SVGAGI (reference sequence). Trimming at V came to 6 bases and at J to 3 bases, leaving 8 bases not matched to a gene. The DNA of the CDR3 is TGTGCCAGCAGGTCTACAGGGGATATCAATCAGCCCCAGCATTTT. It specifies CASRSTGDINQPQHF.

This CDR3 reads CASSDVVSGYEQYF. The DNA for the CDR3 is TGTGCCAGCAGTGATGTCGTAAGCGGCTACGAGCAGTACTTC. The V gene is TRBV2, the J gene TRBJ2-7, with a tentative D call TRBD2 (5 bases). Trimming cost V 3 bases and J 3 bases, with 12 bases left between them. Germline V CDR1 and CDR2: SNHLY, FYNNEI. The CDR3 contains 14 residues. Full variable domain (remainder filled in from reference TRBV2 and TRBJ2-7): EPEVTQTPSHQVTQMGQEVILRCVPISNHLYFYWYRQILGQKVEFLVSFYNNEISEKSEIFDDQFSVERPDGSNFTLKIRSTKLEDSAMYFCASSDVVSGYEQYFGPGTRLTVT.

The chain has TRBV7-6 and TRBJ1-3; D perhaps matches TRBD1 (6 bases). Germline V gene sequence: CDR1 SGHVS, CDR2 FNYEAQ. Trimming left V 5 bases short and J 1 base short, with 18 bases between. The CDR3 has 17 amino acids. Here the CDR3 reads CASSRNRDTLSGNTIYF. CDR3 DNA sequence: TGTGCCAGCAGCCGTAACCGGGACACTCTATCTGGAAACACCATATATTTT.

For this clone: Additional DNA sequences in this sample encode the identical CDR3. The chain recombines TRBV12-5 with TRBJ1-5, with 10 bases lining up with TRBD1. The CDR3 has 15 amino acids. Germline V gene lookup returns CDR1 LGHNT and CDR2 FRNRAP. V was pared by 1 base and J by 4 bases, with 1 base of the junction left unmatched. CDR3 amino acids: CASGLGTGGNQPQHF. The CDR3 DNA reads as TGTGCTAGTGGTTTGGGGACAGGGGGAAATCAGCCCCAGCATTTT.

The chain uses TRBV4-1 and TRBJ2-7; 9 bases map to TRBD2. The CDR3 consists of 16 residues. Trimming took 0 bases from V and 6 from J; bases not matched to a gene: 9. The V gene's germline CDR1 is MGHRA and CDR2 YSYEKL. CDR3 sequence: CASSQDYSSGTGEQYF. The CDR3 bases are TGCGCCAGCAGCCAAGATTATTCTAGCGGGACTGGCGAGCAGTACTTC.

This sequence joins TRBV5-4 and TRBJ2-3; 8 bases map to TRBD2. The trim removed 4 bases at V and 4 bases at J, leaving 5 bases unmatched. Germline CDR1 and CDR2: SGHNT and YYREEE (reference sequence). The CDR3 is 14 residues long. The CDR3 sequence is CASSPGLAADTQYF. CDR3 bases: TGTGCCAGCAGCCCCGGACTAGCAGCAGATACGCAGTATTTT.

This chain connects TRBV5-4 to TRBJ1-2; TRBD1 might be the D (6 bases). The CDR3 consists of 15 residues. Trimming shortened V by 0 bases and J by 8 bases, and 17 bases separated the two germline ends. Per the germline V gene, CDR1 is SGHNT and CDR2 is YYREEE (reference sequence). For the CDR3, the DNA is TGTGCCAGCAGCTTGGGCTCCACAGGGTTGGGCGGCTACACCTTC. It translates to CASSLGSTGLGGYTF.